A single sample is the source of the 10 T cell receptor beta chains below, sequenced in a study of PD-1 blockade in classical Hodgkin lymphoma. Time point in this sample: cycle 4 day 1 (C4D1), after 6 weeks of nivolumab. Each of the patients experienced relapse following autologous stem cell transplantation, and their brentuximab vedotin exposure differed. Through magnetic negative selection, CD8+ T cells were separated from PBMCs that had been thawed. This table comes from immunoSEQ multiplex PCR, and its TCRdb copy is limited to in-frame clones, with some not included. The sample has roughly 9,900 clones; 70% to 80% are singletons. The material was CD8+ T cells from blood, obtained before the fourth cycle of nivolumab. These receptors originate from a human donor with classical Hodgkin lymphoma.

The rearrangement uses TRBV28 and TRBJ2-5; perhaps TRBD1 as D (5 bases). Germline CDR1 reads MDHEN; CDR2 reads SYDVKM. The CDR3 totals 14 residues. Trimming removed 5 bases from V and 5 bases from J, with 15 bases in between. The CDR3 sequence: CASSLDNLGETQYF. The CDR3 DNA sequence: TGTGCCAGCAGTCTGGACAATCTGGGGGAGACCCAGTACTTC.

This clone has a handful of counts. This chain joins TRBV6-5 and TRBJ1-5; 8 bases align to TRBD1. Looked up from germline, CDR1 is MNHEY and CDR2 is SVGAGI. V was clipped by 6 bases and J by 6 bases; unmatched bases: 7. The CDR3 contains 14 residues. CDR3 in amino acids: CASRPTGEAQPQHF. CDR3 in DNA: TGTGCCAGCAGACCGACAGGGGAGGCTCAGCCCCAGCATTTT.

The chain is built from TRBV29-1 and TRBJ2-1, with a tentative D call TRBD2 (6 bases). V was cut by 0 bases and J by 4 bases, with 13 bases left in between. Germline V gene data show CDR1 as SQVTM and CDR2 as ANQGSEA. The CDR3 runs to 15 residues. This chain's CDR3 is CSVEDQASEYNEQFF. The CDR3 nucleotides are TGCAGCGTTGAAGATCAGGCTAGCGAATACAATGAGCAGTTCTTC.

This clone was counted once. The V and J genes are TRBV5-5 and TRBJ1-1; the match to TRBD1 covers 8 bases. CDR3 size: 14 residues. CDR1 is SGHKS and CDR2 is YYEKEE in the germline V gene (reference sequence). The V and J ends lost 5 bases and 0 bases, in that order; junction bases with no gene match: 3. In DNA form, the CDR3 reads TGTGCCAGCAGACGACAGGGGATGAACACTGAAGCTTTCTTT. Translated, it gives CASRRQGMNTEAFF.

This clone has just a few counts. In DNA form, the CDR3 reads TGTGCCAGTAGTATCGGACTAGGCTACAATGAGCAGTTCTTC. This codes for CASSIGLGYNEQFF. The chain links TRBV19 to TRBJ2-1; TRBD2 agrees at 7 bases. This CDR3 has 14 residues. The trim removed 3 bases at V and 3 bases at J, leaving 2 bases unmatched. Germline CDR1 and CDR2: LNHDA and SQIVND (reference sequence).

This rearrangement joins TRBV2 to TRBJ1-4; possible D gene TRBD1, 6 bases. Germline CDR1 reads SNHLY; CDR2 reads FYNNEI. Trimming left V 10 bases short and J 6 bases short, with 15 bases between. The CDR3 has 13 amino acids. CDR3 sequence: CATEGRGDEKLFF. The CDR3 nucleotides are TGTGCCACCGAGGGCAGGGGAGATGAAAAACTGTTTTTT.

The chain is built from TRBV9 and TRBJ1-2; D is unclear. The V end lost 0 bases, the J end lost 1 base, and 13 bases lay between the germline ends. This CDR3 spans 16 amino acids. In germline, CDR1 is SGDLS, CDR2 YYNGEE. The CDR3 DNA sequence: TGTGCCAGCAGCGTAGCAGCACAGAACCTTAACTATGGCTACACCTTC. Residues: CASSVAAQNLNYGYTF.

This clone was observed a handful of times. The rearrangement uses TRBV9 and TRBJ2-3, with a weak D call TRBD1 (6 bases). Germline-derived CDR1 and CDR2 are SGDLS and YYNGEE. Trimming took 2 bases from V and 1 from J, leaving 14 bases between them. The CDR3 extends over 16 amino acids. CDR3 sequence: CASSVKQGGGTDTQYF. The CDR3 nucleotides are TGTGCCAGCAGCGTCAAACAGGGTGGTGGCACAGATACGCAGTATTTT.

The rearrangement joins TRBV5-6 to TRBJ1-5; D possibly corresponds to TRBD1 (6 bases). Trimming left V 2 bases short and J 0 bases short, with 9 bases between. Germline V gene lookup returns CDR1 SGHDT and CDR2 YYEEEE. This CDR3 has 15 amino acids. The CDR3: CASSLQGFSNQPQHF. For the CDR3, the DNA is TGTGCCAGCAGCTTACAGGGATTTAGCAATCAGCCCCAGCATTTT.

This clone was found once. The chain is built from TRBV12-2 and TRBJ2-7. TRBV12-2 represents a pseudogene. The CDR3 loop spans 13 amino acids. The CDR3 nucleotides read TGTGCCAGCAGAGAGGGGTCCTCCTACGAGCAGTACTTC. It encodes CASREGSSYEQYF.